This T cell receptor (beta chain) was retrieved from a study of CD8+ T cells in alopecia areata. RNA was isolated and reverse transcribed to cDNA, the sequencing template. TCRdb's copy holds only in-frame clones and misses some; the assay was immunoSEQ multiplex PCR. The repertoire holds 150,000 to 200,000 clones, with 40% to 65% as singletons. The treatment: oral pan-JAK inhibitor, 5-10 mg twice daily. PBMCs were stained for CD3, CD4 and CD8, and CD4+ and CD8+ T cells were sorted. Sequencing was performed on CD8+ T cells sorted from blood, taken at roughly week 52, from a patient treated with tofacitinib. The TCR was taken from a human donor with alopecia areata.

The CDR3 DNA sequence: TGTGCCTGGAGTGTGAATAGCGGAACCTACAATGAGCAGTTCTTC. Its translation: CAWSVNSGTYNEQFF. The chain couples TRBV30 to TRBJ2-1, with D maybe TRBD2 (6 bases). V was pared by 0 bases and J by 2 bases, with 11 bases between. The CDR3 runs 15 residues. The germline V gene has CDR1 GTSNPN and CDR2 SVGIG (reference sequence).